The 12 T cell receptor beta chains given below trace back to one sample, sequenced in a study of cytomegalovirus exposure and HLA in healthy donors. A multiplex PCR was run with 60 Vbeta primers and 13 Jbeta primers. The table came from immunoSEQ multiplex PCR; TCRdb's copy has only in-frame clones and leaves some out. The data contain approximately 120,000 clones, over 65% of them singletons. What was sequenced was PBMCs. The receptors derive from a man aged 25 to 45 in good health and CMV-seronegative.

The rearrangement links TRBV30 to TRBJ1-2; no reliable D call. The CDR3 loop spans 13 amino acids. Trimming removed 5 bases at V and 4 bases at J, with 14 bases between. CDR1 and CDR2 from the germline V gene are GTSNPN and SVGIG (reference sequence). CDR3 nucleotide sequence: TGTGCCTGGGATTCAGGCAACCTCTATGGCTACACCTTC. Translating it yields CAWDSGNLYGYTF.

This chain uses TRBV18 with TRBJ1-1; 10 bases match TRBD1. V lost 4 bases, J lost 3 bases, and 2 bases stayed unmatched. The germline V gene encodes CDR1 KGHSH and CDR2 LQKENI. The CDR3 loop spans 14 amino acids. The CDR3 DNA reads TGTGCCAGCTCACTGGGACAGGGGTACACTGAAGCTTTCTTT. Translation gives CASSLGQGYTEAFF. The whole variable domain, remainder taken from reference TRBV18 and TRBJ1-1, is NAGVMQNPRHLVRRRGQEARLRCSPMKGHSHVYWYRQLPEEGLKFMVYLQKENIIDESGMPKERFSAEFPKEGPSILRIQQVVRGDSAAYFCASSLGQGYTEAFFGQGTRLTVV.

DNA for the CDR3: TGTGCCAGCCGGAGGGCCTTCGCCCAAGAGACCCAGTACTTC. Translation gives CASRRAFAQETQYF. The chain recombines TRBV6-5 with TRBJ2-5; tentative D call: TRBD2 (6 bases). CDR3 length: 14 amino acids. The germline V gene has CDR1 MNHEY and CDR2 SVGAGI. V gave up 8 bases and J gave up 1 base, with 14 bases separating them.

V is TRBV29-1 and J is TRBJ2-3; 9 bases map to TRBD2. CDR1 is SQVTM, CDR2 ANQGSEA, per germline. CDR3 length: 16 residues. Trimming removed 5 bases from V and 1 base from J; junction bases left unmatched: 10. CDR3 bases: TGCAGCGTTTCCGATCTCAAGCGGGGGGGCACAGATACGCAGTATTTT. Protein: CSVSDLKRGGTDTQYF.

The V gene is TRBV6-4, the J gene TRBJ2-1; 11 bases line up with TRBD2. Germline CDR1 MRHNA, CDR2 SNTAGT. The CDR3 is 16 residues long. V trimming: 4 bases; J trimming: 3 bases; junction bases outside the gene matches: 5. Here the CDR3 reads CASSAHSGGDYNEQFF. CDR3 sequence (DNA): TGTGCCAGCAGTGCCCATAGCGGGGGGGACTACAATGAGCAGTTCTTC.

CDR3 nucleotides: TGTGCCAGCTCACCAGGGCAAACCTCTGGAAACACCATATATTTT. As protein: CASSPGQTSGNTIYF. This chain connects TRBV18 to TRBJ1-3; D is unclear. This CDR3 contains 15 residues. V lost 2 bases and J lost 0, with 8 bases in between. Per the germline V gene, CDR1 is KGHSH and CDR2 is LQKENI.

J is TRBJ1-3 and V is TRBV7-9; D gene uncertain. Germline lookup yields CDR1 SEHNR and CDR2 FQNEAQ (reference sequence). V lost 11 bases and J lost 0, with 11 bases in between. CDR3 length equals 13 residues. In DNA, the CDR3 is TGTGCCGGCGGACTGAACTCTGGAAACACCATATATTTT. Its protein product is CAGGLNSGNTIYF.

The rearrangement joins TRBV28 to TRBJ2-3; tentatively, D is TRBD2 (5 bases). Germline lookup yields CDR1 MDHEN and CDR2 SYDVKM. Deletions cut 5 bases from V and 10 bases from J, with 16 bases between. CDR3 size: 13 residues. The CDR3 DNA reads TGTGCCAGCAGTGCCGGCCTTGCGGAGGCGCAGTATTTT. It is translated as CASSAGLAEAQYF.

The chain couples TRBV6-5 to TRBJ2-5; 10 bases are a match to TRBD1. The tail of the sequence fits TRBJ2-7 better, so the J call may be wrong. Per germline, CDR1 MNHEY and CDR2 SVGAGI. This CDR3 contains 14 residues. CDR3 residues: CASSRTGGSYEQYF. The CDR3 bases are TGTGCCAGCAGTCGGACAGGGGGGAGCTACGAGCAGTACTTC.

CDR3 sequence reads: CASSSRQGYEQYF. DNA of the CDR3: TGTGCCAGCAGTAGCCGACAGGGCTACGAGCAGTACTTC. The chain uses TRBV6-5 and TRBJ2-7; 7 bases align to TRBD1. CDR3 length: 13 amino acids. Per the germline V gene, CDR1 is MNHEY and CDR2 is SVGAGI. The trim removed 5 bases at V and 3 bases at J, leaving 4 bases unmatched.

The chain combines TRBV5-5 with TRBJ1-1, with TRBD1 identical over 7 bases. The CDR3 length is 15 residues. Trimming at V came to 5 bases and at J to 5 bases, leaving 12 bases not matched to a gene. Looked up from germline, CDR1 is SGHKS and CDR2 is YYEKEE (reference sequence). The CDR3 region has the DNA TGTGCCAGCAGTCGGACAGGCTCTACCGGAACTGAAGCTTTCTTT. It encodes CASSRTGSTGTEAFF. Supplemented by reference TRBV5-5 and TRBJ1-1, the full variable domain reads DAGVTQSPTHLIKTRGQQVTLRCSPISGHKSVSWYQQVLGQGPQFIFQYYEKEERGRGNFPDRFSARQFPNYSSELNVNALLLGDSALYLCASSRTGSTGTEAFFGQGTRLTVV.

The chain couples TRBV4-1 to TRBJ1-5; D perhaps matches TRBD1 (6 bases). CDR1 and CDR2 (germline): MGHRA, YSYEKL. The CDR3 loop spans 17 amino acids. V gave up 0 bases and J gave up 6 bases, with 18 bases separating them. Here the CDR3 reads CASSQDWWGGQGQPQHF. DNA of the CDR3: TGCGCCAGCAGCCAAGATTGGTGGGGGGGGCAGGGTCAGCCCCAGCATTTT.